One sample yielded the 25 T cell receptor beta chains listed below, sequenced in a study of early T cells in non-severe SARS-CoV-2 infection. Each CDR3 protein gets one entry after TCRdb re-called the 5' RACE reads with MiXCR. The table shows tens of thousands of distinct CDR3 sequences, with approximately 6.1% occurring only once. Material: whole blood, obtained at baseline. These receptors came from an adult who was a healthcare worker with PCR-confirmed SARS-CoV-2 infection or an uninfected control (not recorded which).

This clonotype was observed many times. This chain links TRBV6-5 with TRBJ2-1; D uncertain. Germline V lookup: CDR1 MNHEY, CDR2 SVGAGI. V lost 1 base and J 10 bases, leaving 14 bases between the germline ends. The CDR3 contains 14 residues. CDR3 residues: CASSYLRQVGEQFF. The CDR3 DNA sequence: TGTGCCAGCAGTTACTTGCGGCAGGTGGGCGAGCAGTTCTTC.

V usage is TRBV12-3 or TRBV12-4 and J usage is TRBJ1-3; TRBD1 might be the D (6 bases). This CDR3 is 14 amino acids long. V was shortened by 8 bases and J by 2 bases, with 13 bases between the two germline ends. CDR3 sequence: CASQGIGPGNTIYF. CDR3 in DNA: TGTGCCAGCCAGGGGATTGGGCCTGGAAACACCATATATTTT.

The V and J genes are TRBV9 and TRBJ2-1, with 7 positions matching TRBD1. CDR3 length equals 15 residues. CDR1 SGDLS and CDR2 YYNGEE come from the germline V gene. V shed 0 bases, J shed 6 bases, and the junction held 6 bases outside the gene matches. CDR3 in DNA: TGTGCCAGCAGCGTAGAGGGGGCTAATGTCAATGAGCAGTTCTTC. Encoded protein: CASSVEGANVNEQFF.

This clonotype came up many times. V is TRBV29-1 and J is TRBJ1-1; no reliable D call. The V gene lost 5 bases and the J gene lost 1 base, with 17 bases spanning the gap. This CDR3 contains 15 residues. The V gene's germline CDR1 is SQVTM and CDR2 ANQGSEA. CDR3 residues: CSVFPGRAANTEAFF. The DNA for the CDR3 is TGCAGCGTTTTTCCCGGACGGGCGGCGAACACTGAAGCTTTCTTT.

The chain combines TRBV11-1 with TRBJ2-1; 13 nucleotides line up with TRBD2. Trimming removed 3 bases from V and 9 bases from J; junction bases left unmatched: 2. Germline loops: CDR1 SGHAT, CDR2 FQDESV (reference sequence). This CDR3 comprises 14 residues. The CDR3 bases are TGTGCCAGCAGCTTGGGACTAGCGGGGAGTGAGCAGTTCTTC. It yields the protein CASSLGLAGSEQFF.

This clonotype was found many times. The chain joins TRBV15 to TRBJ1-3; maybe TRBD1 (5 bases). The germline V gene encodes CDR1 LNHNV and CDR2 YYDKDF (reference sequence). The V and J ends lost 5 bases and 0 bases respectively, with 14 bases between them. CDR3 length: 16 residues. The CDR3 reads CATSASWGYSGNTIYF. For the CDR3, the DNA is TGTGCCACCAGCGCCTCCTGGGGCTACTCTGGAAACACCATATATTTT.

This clonotype was seen only a few times. This rearrangement joins TRBV21-1 to TRBJ2-7. TRBV21-1 is deemed a pseudogene. The CDR3 has 15 residues. The CDR3 DNA follows: TGTGCCAGCAGCAAAGCGCAGGGAACTCCCTACGAGCAGTACTTC. It yields the protein CASSKAQGTPYEQYF.

This clonotype was picked up many times. The chain employs TRBV5-6 and TRBJ2-7, with 8 bases matching TRBD2. After removal of 4 bases from V and 4 bases from J, the junction contained 7 bases not matched to a gene. Germline V lookup: CDR1 SGHDT, CDR2 YYEEEE. This CDR3 is built from 14 residues. CDR3 loop: CASSRKRERYEQYF. The DNA of the CDR3 is TGTGCCAGCAGCCGGAAGCGGGAGAGGTACGAGCAGTACTTC.

This clonotype was recorded at least ten times. The chain links TRBV29-1 to TRBJ2-5; no clear D. V was shortened by 8 bases and J by 1 base, with 14 bases between the two germline ends. The germline V gene has CDR1 SQVTM and CDR2 ANQGSEA. This CDR3 comprises 13 residues. CDR3 sequence reads: CSLGQSVQETQYF. The CDR3 DNA is TGCAGCCTCGGTCAGAGTGTCCAAGAGACCCAGTACTTC.

The genes are TRBV12-3 or TRBV12-4 and TRBJ2-7, with D perhaps being TRBD1 or TRBD2 (5 bases each). CDR3 size: 11 residues. V lost 6 bases and J 9 bases, leaving 12 bases between the germline ends. Here the CDR3 reads CASSREIAQYF. DNA for the CDR3: TGTGCCAGCAGCAGGGAGATAGCGCAGTACTTC.

The chain employs TRBV28 and TRBJ2-7; 9 bases map to TRBD1. The CDR3 extends over 14 amino acids. The V and J ends lost 7 bases and 5 bases, in that order; junction bases with no gene match: 9. Germline V gives CDR1 MDHEN, CDR2 SYDVKM. CDR3 amino acids: CASKRQGVFNEQYF. The DNA of the CDR3 is TGTGCCAGCAAGAGACAGGGGGTTTTCAACGAGCAGTACTTC.

The chain recombines TRBV25-1 with TRBJ1-1, with D unresolved. CDR1 and CDR2 from the germline V gene are MGHDK and SYGVNS. The CDR3 runs to 11 residues. Between the trimmed V and J ends, which lost 1 base and 7 bases, there was a span of 4 bases. The CDR3 is CASSESIEAFF. The CDR3 DNA sequence: TGTGCCAGCAGTGAATCGATTGAAGCTTTCTTT.

This clonotype was recorded a few times. The rearrangement uses TRBV9 and TRBJ2-1; 8 positions agree with TRBD1. Germline-derived CDR1 and CDR2 are SGDLS and YYNGEE. The CDR3 is 13 amino acids. J lost 15 bases, V lost 4 bases, and 12 bases had no gene match. The CDR3 region has the DNA TGTGCCAGCAGCCTAACACTTCGGACAGGGCCGTTCTTC. It translates to CASSLTLRTGPFF.

This clonotype was observed many times. The rearrangement joins TRBV18 to TRBJ2-7; 7 bases line up with TRBD1. V shed 3 bases and J 2 bases; nucleotides not matched to a gene: 4. The V gene's germline CDR1 is KGHSH and CDR2 LQKENI. The CDR3 contains 14 residues. The CDR3 sequence: CASSPPGQTYEQYF. The CDR3 nucleotides are TGTGCCAGCTCACCTCCGGGACAGACCTACGAGCAGTACTTC.

The CDR3 sequence is CSVGYIDRPQYF. In nucleotides, the CDR3 is TGCAGCGTTGGGTATATAGACAGGCCGCAGTATTTT. The V gene is TRBV29-1, the J gene TRBJ2-3; D possibly corresponds to TRBD1 (6 bases). CDR3 size: 12 residues. Per germline, CDR1 SQVTM and CDR2 ANQGSEA. The ends were cut back, 4 bases at V and 10 bases at J, with 15 bases in the middle.

The chain employs TRBV14 and TRBJ2-5; TRBD2 is a possible D gene (6 bases). There are 14 residues in the CDR3. From germline, CDR1 is SGHDN and CDR2 FVKESK. Trimming cost V 2 bases and J 3 bases, with 10 bases left between them. The CDR3 DNA follows: TGTGCCAGCAGCCAAATCAGGAGGGAAGAGACCCAGTACTTC. Its translation: CASSQIRREETQYF.

The chain recombines TRBV28 with TRBJ1-1; D gene unclear. Between the trimmed V and J ends, which lost 8 bases and 8 bases, there was a span of 9 bases. Germline V gene data show CDR1 as MDHEN and CDR2 as SYDVKM. CDR3 size: 10 residues. CDR3 amino acids: CASARMEAFF. The CDR3 coding sequence is TGTGCCAGCGCCAGGATGGAAGCTTTCTTT.

This clonotype was seen repeatedly, ten times or more. CDR3 region: CASSAPGPLGEKLFF. DNA of the CDR3: TGTGCCAGCTCCGCCCCCGGGCCGCTAGGTGAAAAACTGTTTTTT. This rearrangement joins TRBV12-3 or TRBV12-4 to TRBJ1-4; D uncertain. The V end was cut by 8 bases, the J end by 7 bases, with 20 bases between. The length of the CDR3 is 15 residues.

This clonotype was seen a handful of times. The chain uses TRBV18 and TRBJ1-2, with a tentative D call TRBD1 (6 bases). The germline V gene encodes CDR1 KGHSH and CDR2 LQKENI. Trimming removed 5 bases from V and 7 bases from J, with 20 bases in between. CDR3 length: 15 amino acids. The CDR3 loop is CASSTNGGPMSGYTF. The CDR3 DNA sequence: TGTGCCAGCTCAACCAATGGGGGCCCCATGTCTGGCTACACCTTC.

The sample holds many counts of this clonotype. V gene TRBV20-1 combines with J gene TRBJ2-4; TRBD2 matches at 12 bases. The CDR3 spans 20 residues. Germline CDR1 reads DFQATT; CDR2 reads SNEGSKA (reference sequence). The V gene end was trimmed by 0 bases and the J gene end by 3 bases; junction bases not matched to a gene: 15. The CDR3 protein is CSARDGGGLAGWQGKNIQYF. The DNA for the CDR3 is TGCAGTGCTAGAGACGGTGGCGGACTAGCGGGATGGCAGGGCAAAAACATTCAGTACTTC.

The V and J genes are TRBV5-1 and TRBJ2-4; 9 positions match TRBD1. The J segment lost 3 bases and the V segment lost 4 bases, leaving 2 bases of the junction unmatched. The CDR3 consists of 14 residues. Germline CDR1 and CDR2: SGHRS and YFSETQ. The CDR3 loop is CASSPTGGKNIQYF. The CDR3 DNA reads as TGCGCCAGCAGCCCGACAGGGGGCAAAAACATTCAGTACTTC.

This clonotype was seen at least ten times. Here the CDR3 reads CSVEGPSGRIWETQYF. In DNA form, the CDR3 reads TGCAGCGTTGAGGGGCCTAGCGGGAGAATTTGGGAGACCCAGTACTTC. This chain links TRBV29-1 with TRBJ2-5; 10 nucleotides agree with TRBD2. From germline, CDR1 is SQVTM and CDR2 ANQGSEA. With V trimmed by 3 bases and J by 5 bases, 12 bases remained unmatched. The CDR3 is made up of 16 amino acids.

This clonotype was picked up many times. The chain carries TRBV19 and TRBJ2-1; no definite D call. The CDR3 loop spans 13 amino acids. Germline loops: CDR1 LNHDA, CDR2 SQIVND (reference sequence). The V and J ends lost 3 bases and 4 bases respectively, with 7 bases between them. The CDR3 sequence is CASSITLYNEQFF. CDR3 sequence (DNA): TGTGCCAGTAGTATTACCCTATACAATGAGCAGTTCTTC. The full variable domain, with the rest looked up from reference TRBV19 and TRBJ2-1, is DGGITQSPKYLFRKEGQNVTLSCEQNLNHDAMYWYRQDPGQGLRLIYYSQIVNDFQKGDIAEGYSVSREKKESFPLTVTSAQKNPTAFYLCASSITLYNEQFFGPGTRLTVL.

V and J are TRBV7-3 and TRBJ2-6; D is unresolved. The germline V and J ends were trimmed by 0 bases and 4 bases, with 13 bases remaining between them. Germline loops: CDR1 SGHTA, CDR2 FQGTGA. The CDR3 is made up of 17 amino acids. The CDR3: CASSLTWLSSGANVLTF. The DNA for the CDR3 is TGTGCCAGCAGCTTAACATGGCTAAGCTCCGGGGCCAACGTCCTGACTTTC.

This clonotype was observed at least ten times. V usage is TRBV20-1 and J usage is TRBJ2-7; 10 bases fit TRBD2. The J segment lost 7 bases and the V segment lost 3 bases, leaving 6 bases of the junction unmatched. The V gene's germline CDR1 is DFQATT and CDR2 SNEGSKA (reference sequence). The CDR3 extends over 13 amino acids. This CDR3 is CSARPSGRGEQYF. CDR3 bases: TGCAGTGCTAGGCCCAGCGGGAGGGGAGAGCAGTACTTC.